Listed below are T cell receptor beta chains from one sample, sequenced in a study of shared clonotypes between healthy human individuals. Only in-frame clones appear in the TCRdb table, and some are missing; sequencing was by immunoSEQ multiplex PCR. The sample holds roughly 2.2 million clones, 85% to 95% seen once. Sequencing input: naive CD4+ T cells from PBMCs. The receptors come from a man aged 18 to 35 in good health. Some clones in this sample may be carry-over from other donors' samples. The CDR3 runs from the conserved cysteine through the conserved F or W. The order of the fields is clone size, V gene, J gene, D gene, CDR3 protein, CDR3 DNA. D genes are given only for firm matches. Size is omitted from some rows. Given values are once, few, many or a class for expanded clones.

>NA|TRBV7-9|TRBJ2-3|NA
CASSLMGVDTQYF
TGTGCCAGCAGCTTAATGGGGGTAGATACGCAGTATTTT
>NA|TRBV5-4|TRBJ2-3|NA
CASSGEPTDTQYF
TGTGCCAGCAGCGGCGAACCCACAGATACGCAGTATTTT
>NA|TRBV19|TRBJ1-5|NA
CASTLRSPNQPQHF
TGTGCCAGTACCCTCCGGAGCCCCAATCAGCCCCAGCATTTT
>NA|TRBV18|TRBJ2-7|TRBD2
CASSPGPGLAGGGYEQYF
TGTGCCAGCTCACCAGGACCGGGACTAGCGGGAGGGGGCTACGAGCAGTACTTC
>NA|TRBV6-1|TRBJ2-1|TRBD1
CASSRQGAYNEQFF
TGTGCCAGCAGTCGACAGGGAGCTTACAATGAGCAGTTCTTC
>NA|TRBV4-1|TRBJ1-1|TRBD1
CASSPDGQGYSEAFF
TGCGCCAGCAGCCCTGACGGACAGGGGTATTCTGAAGCTTTCTTT
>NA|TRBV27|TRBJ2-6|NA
CASSPAWGAAGANVLTF
TGTGCCAGCAGCCCTGCTTGGGGGGCTGCTGGGGCCAACGTCCTGACTTTC
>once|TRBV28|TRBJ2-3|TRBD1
CASNTGVDTQYF
TGTGCCAGCAATACAGGGGTAGATACGCAGTATTTT
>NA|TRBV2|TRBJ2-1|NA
CASRKGRNNEQFF
TGTGCCAGCAGGAAGGGGCGAAACAATGAGCAGTTCTTC
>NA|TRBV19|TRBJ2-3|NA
CASSIEGHTTQYF
TGTGCCAGTAGTATAGAGGGCCACACTACGCAGTATTTT
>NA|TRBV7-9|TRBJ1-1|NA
CASSLTGLMNTEAFF
TGTGCCAGCAGCTTGACGGGCCTAATGAACACTGAAGCTTTCTTT
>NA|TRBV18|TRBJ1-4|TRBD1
CASSLDRGWLFF
TGTGCCAGCTCACTGGACAGGGGTTGGCTGTTTTTT
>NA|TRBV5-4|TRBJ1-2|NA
CASTPGVGVSYGYTF
TGTGCCAGCACTCCAGGGGTGGGGGTGTCCTATGGCTACACCTTC
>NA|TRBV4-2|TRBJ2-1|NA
CASRVEEGPHNEQFF
TGTGCCAGCAGGGTAGAGGAGGGCCCCCACAATGAGCAGTTCTTC
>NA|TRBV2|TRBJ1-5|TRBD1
CASTRTGFNQPQHF
TGTGCCAGCACCCGGACAGGGTTCAATCAGCCCCAGCATTTT
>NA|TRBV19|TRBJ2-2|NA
CASSIQSDTGELFF
TGTGCCAGTAGTATCCAGAGCGACACCGGGGAGCTGTTTTTT
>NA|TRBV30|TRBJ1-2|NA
CAWSVSAGPYGGYTF
TGTGCCTGGAGTGTGTCTGCAGGGCCCTATGGGGGCTACACCTTC